The source of this TCR beta chain is a study of Ad26.COV2.S vaccination and SARS-CoV-2 variants. With regard to this clone: Its antigen is unknown.

Clones were read by immunoSEQ multiplex PCR, and TCRdb kept only the in-frame ones, dropping some. Among 440,000 or so clones, about 88% were seen once, and the ten largest hold 1.7%. Noted treatment: over 15 received Ad26.COV2.S at low or high dose, single or two shots; about five received placebo; per-sample allocation not given. The samples were gathered on day 63 after the first injection of vaccine or placebo. V trimming: 1 base; J trimming: 0 bases; junction bases outside the gene matches: 9. CDR3 length: 17 amino acids. Germline V gene sequence: CDR1 GTSNPN, CDR2 SVGIG (reference sequence). Study-level findings and limits: The study found higher spike-specific TCR breadth in vaccine than placebo recipients. Total T cell responses, in the TCR breadth and depth analyses, may have been underestimated.

The chain couples TRBV30 to TRBJ2-1; 7 positions match TRBD1. The sample here was peripheral blood, taken in a trial of Ad26.COV2.S vaccine versus placebo. The sequence was collected from a person aged 18 to 59 who received the Ad26.COV2.S COVID-19 vaccine or a placebo. CDR3 loop: CAWSGDSFQSSYNEQFF. The CDR3, as DNA: TGTGCCTGGAGTGGGGACAGCTTCCAAAGCTCCTACAATGAGCAGTTCTTC.